This entry lists 6 T cell receptor beta chains sequenced from one sample in a study of cytomegalovirus exposure and HLA in healthy donors. PCR involved 60 Vbeta and 13 Jbeta primers. Libraries were prepared by immunoSEQ multiplex PCR; TCRdb keeps only in-frame clonotypes and omits some of them. Of under 150,000 clones in the sample, approximately 87% were seen once. Sequencing was carried out using PBMCs. These receptors came from a woman younger than 45 in good health and CMV-seronegative.

This clone was observed once. The J gene is TRBJ2-5, the V gene TRBV4-3; 8 positions agree with TRBD2. The CDR3 is 16 amino acids. Germline V gene data show CDR1 as LGHNA and CDR2 as YSLEER. V shed 0 bases and J 9 bases; nucleotides not matched to a gene: 12. The CDR3 here is CASSQDRIAGRGAQYF. The CDR3 nucleotides read TGCGCCAGCAGCCAAGATAGGATAGCGGGGCGAGGGGCCCAGTACTTC.

This chain uses TRBV6-1 with TRBJ1-2, with 8 nucleotides matching TRBD1. The V gene end was trimmed by 0 bases and the J gene end by 6 bases; junction bases not matched to a gene: 3. Germline-derived CDR1 and CDR2 are MNHNS and SASEGT. The CDR3 runs to 14 residues. The CDR3 DNA reads TGTGCCAGCAGTGAAGCGTACAGGGGGGATGGCTACACCTTC. Its protein product is CASSEAYRGDGYTF.

This rearrangement joins TRBV27 to TRBJ2-5; 10 bases line up with TRBD2. This CDR3 is 15 amino acids long. Germline-derived CDR1 and CDR2 are MNHEY and SMNVEV (reference sequence). With 8 bases clipped from V and 3 bases from J, the junction kept 9 bases outside the gene matches. In DNA form, the CDR3 reads TGTGCCAGCCGAGAACTAGCGGGGCTGGAAGAGACCCAGTACTTC. It codes for CASRELAGLEETQYF.

This clone was counted once. The rearrangement uses TRBV7-9 and TRBJ2-2; 10 positions match TRBD2. Trimming took 5 bases from V and 3 from J; bases not matched to a gene: 3. Germline values: CDR1 SEHNR, CDR2 FQNEAQ (reference sequence). The CDR3 is 15 amino acids. CDR3 sequence reads: CASSPSGGYTGELFF. For the CDR3, the DNA is TGTGCCAGCAGCCCTAGCGGGGGTTACACCGGGGAGCTGTTTTTT.

This clone was seen more than once but under ten times. V is TRBV28 and J is TRBJ2-7; TRBD1 is a possible D gene (6 bases). This CDR3 has 17 amino acids. CDR1 and CDR2 from the germline V gene are MDHEN and SYDVKM. The germline V and J ends were trimmed by 4 bases and 4 bases, with 23 bases remaining between them. The CDR3 DNA is TGTGCCAGCAGTTCCGAACATCGACAGACGAGGGGGTACGAGCAGTACTTC. It yields the protein CASSSEHRQTRGYEQYF.

The chain combines TRBV5-6 with TRBJ2-2, with a tentative D call TRBD2 (5 bases). There are 14 residues in the CDR3. Between the trimmed V and J ends, which lost 6 bases and 1 base, there was a span of 10 bases. Germline assignment: CDR1 SGHDT and CDR2 YYEEEE. The CDR3 protein is CASTIGGNTGELFF. Here the CDR3 DNA reads TGTGCCAGCACCATCGGAGGGAACACCGGGGAGCTGTTTTTT.